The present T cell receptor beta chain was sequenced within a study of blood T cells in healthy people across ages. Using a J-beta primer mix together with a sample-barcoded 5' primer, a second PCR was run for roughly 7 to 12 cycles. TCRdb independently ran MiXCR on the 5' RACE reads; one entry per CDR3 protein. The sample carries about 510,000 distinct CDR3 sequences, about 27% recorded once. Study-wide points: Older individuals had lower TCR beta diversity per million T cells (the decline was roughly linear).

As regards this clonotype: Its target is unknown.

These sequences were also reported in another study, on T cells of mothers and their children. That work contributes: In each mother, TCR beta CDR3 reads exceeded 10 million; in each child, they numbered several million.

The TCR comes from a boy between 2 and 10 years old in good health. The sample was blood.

Here the CDR3 reads CASRGQGGFSPHYEQYF. The CDR3 DNA follows: TGTGCCAGCAGGGGACAGGGGGGATTTTCCCCGCACTACGAGCAGTACTTC. This chain connects TRBV2 to TRBJ2-7; 11 positions agree with TRBD1. With V trimmed by 6 bases and J by 3 bases, 13 bases remained unmatched. Germline V gene sequence: CDR1 SNHLY, CDR2 FYNNEI. The CDR3 contains 17 residues.